One T cell receptor (beta chain) is described in this entry. What it recognizes is unknown. This sample's RNA came from whole unsorted tissue. Distant lung tissue was collected more than 3 cm away from the tumor edge. These data belong to a study of tumor and adjacent non-tumor tissue in lung cancer. Study context: The cohort had 12 adenocarcinoma, a couple of squamous cell and 1 small cell patients.

General study results and limits: Patients with more diverse tumor TCRs had worse survival.

Three rounds of nested PCR, following a modified ARM-PCR protocol, produced the TCRbeta library. TCRdb used MiXCR to reprocess the multiplex PCR reads, holding one entry per CDR3 protein. The sample yields 65,000 to 85,000 distinct CDR3 sequences, 75% to 85% seen once. Trimming shortened V by 0 bases and J by 4 bases, and 14 bases separated the two germline ends. Germline V gene data show CDR1 as SGHKS and CDR2 as YYEKEE (reference sequence). This CDR3 is built from 15 residues. The sequenced sample consisted of distant non-tumor lung tissue. The chain couples TRBV5-5 to TRBJ2-7; D gene unclear. The receptor was derived from a man aged 55 to 70 with non-small cell lung cancer. The CDR3 spells CASSLDWGSEYEQYF. CDR3 nucleotide sequence: TGTGCCAGCAGCTTGGACTGGGGAAGTGAATACGAGCAGTACTTC.